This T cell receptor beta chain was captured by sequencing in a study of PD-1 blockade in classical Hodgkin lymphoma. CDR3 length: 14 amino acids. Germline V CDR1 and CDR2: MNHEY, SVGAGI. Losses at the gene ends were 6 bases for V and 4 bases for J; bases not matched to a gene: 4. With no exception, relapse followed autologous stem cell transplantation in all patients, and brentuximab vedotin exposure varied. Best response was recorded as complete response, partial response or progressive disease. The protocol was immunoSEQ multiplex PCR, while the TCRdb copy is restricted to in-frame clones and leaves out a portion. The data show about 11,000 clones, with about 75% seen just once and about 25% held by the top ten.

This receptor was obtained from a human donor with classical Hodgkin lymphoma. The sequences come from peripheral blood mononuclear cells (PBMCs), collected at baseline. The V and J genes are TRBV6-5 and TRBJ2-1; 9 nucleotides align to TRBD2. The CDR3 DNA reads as TGTGCCAGCAGAGCTAGCGGGAATTACAATGAGCAGTTCTTC. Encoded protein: CASRASGNYNEQFF.